Listed below are T cell receptor beta chains from one sample, sequenced in a study of blood T cell repertoires in COVID-19. Produced via immunoSEQ multiplex PCR; TCRdb's table is partial and in-frame only. The profile covers some 250,000 clones, with roughly 79% appearing a single time and around 2.9% taken by the ten largest. The sequenced sample was peripheral blood. The receptors originated from an older woman with active or convalescent COVID-19. The CDR3 runs from the conserved cysteine through the conserved F or W. The order of the fields is J gene, D gene, V gene, CDR3 protein, CDR3 DNA. D genes are given only for firm matches.

>TRBJ2-7|-|TRBV3-1/TRBV3-2
CASSQDPFRSYEQYF
TGTGCCAGCAGCCAAGACCCGTTCAGGTCCTACGAGCAGTACTTC
>TRBJ1-6|TRBD1|TRBV30
CAWRQGGSYNSPLHF
TGTGCCTGGAGGCAGGGGGGCTCCTATAATTCACCCCTCCACTTT
>TRBJ2-1|-|TRBV2
CASSPGTGTFEQFF
TGTGCCAGCAGCCCCGGGACTGGCACGTTTGAGCAGTTCTTC
>TRBJ2-5|TRBD2|TRBV11-2
CASSFYGGGGFAQYF
TGTGCCAGCAGCTTCTACGGGGGGGGAGGGTTCGCCCAGTACTTC
>TRBJ1-4|-|TRBV29-1
CSVDGQAGEKLFF
TGCAGCGTTGATGGGCAGGCAGGGGAAAAACTGTTTTTT
>TRBJ1-2|-|TRBV20-1
CSASPARGGYTF
TGCAGTGCTAGTCCCGCGCGGGGTGGCTACACCTTC
>TRBJ2-2|-|TRBV12-5
CASGLVSGYTGELFF
TGTGCTAGTGGTTTGGTTAGCGGATACACCGGGGAGCTGTTTTTT
>TRBJ2-1|TRBD2|TRBV7-2
CASSLSGGNEQFF
TGTGCCAGCAGCTTATCGGGGGGCAATGAGCAGTTCTTC
>TRBJ1-2|TRBD1|TRBV11-2
CASSRGTGVQGYTF
TGTGCCAGCAGCCGCGGGACAGGGGTTCAAGGCTACACCTTC
>TRBJ2-3|TRBD2|TRBV11-2
CASSLVAGRTPDTQYF
TGTGCCAGCAGCTTAGTAGCGGGGAGAACCCCGGATACGCAGTATTTT
>TRBJ1-1|-|TRBV9
CASTPGTTEAFF
TGTGCCAGCACTCCGGGGACAACTGAAGCTTTCTTT